This entry lists 4 T cell receptor beta chains sequenced from one sample in a study of patients and donors after allogeneic stem cell transplantation. TCRdb analysed the RT-PCR reads with MiXCR anew, one entry per CDR3 protein. The sample records more than 150,000 distinct CDR3 sequences, 24% being singletons. Sequencing was done on a sample of blood, either unsorted or a sorted T cell fraction (not recorded which). Receptor source: a human donor who was either an allogeneic HSCT recipient or a stem cell or donor lymphocyte infusion donor (not recorded which). It is not recorded whose cells these are; they may come from a transplant donor.

This clonotype has a single count. The rearrangement joins TRBV4-3 to TRBJ2-7; either TRBD1 or TRBD2 may supply D (6 bases each). Trimming removed 0 bases from V and 2 bases from J, with 14 bases in between. From germline, CDR1 is LGHNA and CDR2 YSLEER. The CDR3 extends over 16 amino acids. The CDR3 spells CASSQDGQGRTYEQYF. The DNA for the CDR3 is TGCGCCAGCAGCCAAGATGGGCAGGGGAGGACCTACGAGCAGTACTTC.

This clonotype occurred a few times. The chain couples TRBV20-1 to TRBJ2-1, with 11 positions matching TRBD2. The CDR3 is made up of 17 amino acids. The germline V gene encodes CDR1 DFQATT and CDR2 SNEGSKA (reference sequence). Losses at the gene ends were 5 bases for V and 5 bases for J; bases not matched to a gene: 14. CDR3 loop: CSAGSQETSGTNNEQFF. CDR3 DNA sequence: TGCAGTGCTGGGTCCCAGGAGACTAGCGGGACAAACAATGAGCAGTTCTTC.

This clonotype was counted a few times. The J gene is TRBJ2-7, the V gene TRBV27; D may be TRBD1 (6 bases). V was pared by 0 bases and J by 4 bases, with 10 bases between. The CDR3 consists of 14 residues. Germline CDR1 reads MNHEY; CDR2 reads SMNVEV (reference sequence). CDR3 residues: CASSLSVTGYEQYF. CDR3 DNA: TGTGCCAGCAGTTTATCCGTTACAGGGTACGAGCAGTACTTC.

The rearrangement links TRBV29-1 to TRBJ2-2; no firm D call. The V end was cut by 5 bases, the J end by 1 base, with 11 bases between. Germline V gene lookup returns CDR1 SQVTM and CDR2 ANQGSEA. The CDR3 runs 14 residues. CDR3 coding DNA: TGCAGCGTTTTCGGGTCAGAGAACACCGGGGAGCTGTTTTTT. This translates into CSVFGSENTGELFF.